The 29 T cell receptor beta chains in this list originate from one sample, sequenced in a study of blood T cells in healthy people across ages. PCR was performed a second time for roughly 6 to 12 cycles using a sample-barcoded 5' primer and a J-beta primer mix. Each CDR3 protein is one row after TCRdb ran MiXCR on the 5' RACE reads. The repertoire holds about 750,000 distinct CDR3 sequences, with roughly 50% as singletons. Sequences were obtained from blood. These receptors all stem from an elderly man in good health.

This clonotype was recorded once. A read error may be the cause here, since a much bigger clone is one base away. This sequence joins TRBV2 and TRBJ1-2; 7 bases agree with TRBD1. The germline CDR1 and CDR2 sequences are SNHLY and FYNNEI. The CDR3 spans 13 residues. The CDR3 nucleotides read TGTGCCAGCCGGGACAGTAAGACCTATGGCTACAGCTTC. It is translated as CASRDSKTYGYSF.

J is TRBJ2-3 and V is TRBV9; 8 bases align to TRBD1. Germline V gene lookup returns CDR1 SGDLS and CDR2 YYNGEE. The CDR3 runs to 15 residues. V trimming: 3 bases; J trimming: 4 bases; junction bases outside the gene matches: 7. The CDR3 protein is CASSAGQGGSDTQYF. The DNA for the CDR3 is TGTGCCAGCAGCGCCGGACAGGGTGGATCAGATACGCAGTATTTT.

The rearrangement uses TRBV7-9 and TRBJ1-4; D is undetermined. Germline V CDR1 and CDR2: SEHNR, FQNEAQ (reference sequence). The V end was cut by 5 bases, the J end by 8 bases, with 15 bases between. The CDR3 loop spans 14 amino acids. The chain's CDR3 is CASSLVQMGEKLFF. The CDR3 DNA is TGTGCCAGCAGCCTCGTACAAATGGGGGAAAAACTGTTTTTT.

The rearrangement joins TRBV9 to TRBJ2-3, with TRBD2 as a possible D gene (5 bases). CDR1 is SGDLS, CDR2 YYNGEE, per germline. The V end lost 4 bases, the J end lost 5 bases, and 20 bases lay between the germline ends. There are 16 residues in the CDR3. DNA of the CDR3: TGTGCCAGCAGCTTAAGGGAGCAGGCCCTCAAAGATACGCAGTATTTT. Its protein product is CASSLREQALKDTQYF.

In this sample, this clonotype turned up a few times. The chain combines TRBV27 with TRBJ2-7; maybe TRBD1 (6 bases). The V end lost 5 bases, the J end lost 5 bases, and 22 bases lay between the germline ends. The CDR3 is 16 amino acids. Per the germline V gene, CDR1 is MNHEY and CDR2 is SMNVEV (reference sequence). The CDR3 here is CASSTPGSRGKDEQYF. The CDR3 DNA reads as TGTGCCAGCAGTACCCCAGGGAGCAGGGGTAAGGACGAGCAGTACTTC.

The CDR3 region is CASSSGSGTDTQYF. CDR3 nucleotide sequence: TGCGCCAGCAGCTCCGGGAGCGGCACAGATACGCAGTATTTT. The chain carries TRBV5-1 and TRBJ2-3, with D possibly TRBD2 on 6 matching bases. This CDR3 has 14 residues. V gave up 3 bases and J gave up 1 base, with 9 bases separating them. The V gene's germline CDR1 is SGHRS and CDR2 YFSETQ. Together with reference TRBV5-1 and TRBJ2-3, the CDR3 gives the full variable domain: KAGVTQTPRYLIKTRGQQVTLSCSPISGHRSVSWYQQTPGQGLQFLFEYFSETQRNKGNFPGRFSGRQFSNSRSEMNVSTLELGDSALYLCASSSGSGTDTQYFGPGTRLTVL.

Notes on this clonotype: The CDR3 carries no conserved terminal phenylalanine or tryptophan, so it likely arises from a read error. The chain couples TRBV10-3 to TRBJ1-2, with D possibly matching TRBD1 (5 bases). This CDR3 region has 16 residues. Germline CDR1 ENHRY, CDR2 SYGVKD. V shed 2 bases and J shed 1 base, with 14 bases lying between them. The CDR3 DNA reads TGTGCCATCAGTGAGCTTGTGATGCAGGGTAACTATGGCTACACCGTC. Its protein is CAISELVMQGNYGYTV.

The V call is TRBV6-6, the J call TRBJ1-2, with a tentative D call TRBD1 (5 bases). Per the germline V gene, CDR1 is MNHNY and CDR2 is SVGAGI (reference sequence). This CDR3 contains 16 residues. V lost 4 bases and J lost 5, with 20 bases in between. The CDR3 loop is CASSSRVGHPQYGYTF. The CDR3 DNA is TGTGCCAGCAGTTCGAGAGTTGGACATCCCCAATATGGCTACACCTTC.

The chain joins TRBV20-1 to TRBJ1-1; 7 nucleotides line up with TRBD1. V was clipped by 0 bases and J by 3 bases; unmatched bases: 1. CDR3 size: 13 residues. The germline V gene has CDR1 DFQATT and CDR2 SNEGSKA (reference sequence). CDR3 DNA sequence: TGCAGTGCTAGAGAAACAGGGGACACTGAAGCTTTCTTT. Encoded protein: CSARETGDTEAFF.

The chain links TRBV7-2 to TRBJ2-7, with D perhaps given as TRBD1 or TRBD2 (6 bases each). CDR1 and CDR2 (germline): SGHTA, FQGNSA. The CDR3 covers 16 residues. V was trimmed by 5 bases and J by 10 bases, leaving 27 bases between them. The CDR3 DNA follows: TGTGCCAGCAGCCACCCTTTACTAGCTGAAGGGGGAGCCCAGTACTTC. This sequence encodes CASSHPLLAEGGAQYF.

This clonotype has a handful of counts. This chain links TRBV6-5 with TRBJ2-7; a weak D match, TRBD1 (6 bases). Between the trimmed V and J ends, which lost 4 bases and 0 bases, there was a span of 13 bases. This CDR3 has 15 residues. The germline V gene encodes CDR1 MNHEY and CDR2 SVGAGI. The CDR3 sequence is CASSSPGASSYEQYF. Here the CDR3 DNA reads TGTGCCAGCAGTTCCCCAGGGGCTAGCTCCTACGAGCAGTACTTC.

This chain's CDR3 is CASSRQGAGNYGYTF. The CDR3 DNA is TGTGCCAGCAGCCGACAGGGGGCGGGTAACTATGGCTACACCTTC. The chain recombines TRBV27 with TRBJ1-2; 10 bases agree with TRBD1. This CDR3 has 15 residues. Germline V gene data show CDR1 as MNHEY and CDR2 as SMNVEV (reference sequence). Germline trimming cut 6 bases from V and 1 base from J; bases unmatched to any gene: 5.

The chain links TRBV3-1 to TRBJ2-7, with unresolved D. Trimming took off 1 base at V and 3 bases at J, with 10 bases between the two ends. The CDR3 length is 14 residues. In germline, CDR1 is LGHDT, CDR2 YNNKEL (reference sequence). This CDR3 is CASSQGTFGYEQYF. The CDR3 bases are TGTGCCAGCAGCCAAGGGACCTTCGGCTACGAGCAGTACTTC.

This clonotype has only one observation. This sequence joins TRBV20-1 and TRBJ2-5, with 7 bases identical to TRBD2. The J call could be wrong; TRBJ2-7 is a better fit for the DNA end. CDR3 length: 15 amino acids. The germline CDR1 and CDR2 sequences are DFQATT and SNEGSKA (reference sequence). DNA for the CDR3: TGCAGTGCTAGAGATTCTACTAGCGCAAGATACGAGCAGTACTTC. It codes for CSARDSTSARYEQYF.

V and J are TRBV27 and TRBJ2-7, with D possibly TRBD2 on 5 matching bases. The J call is doubtful: the DNA matches TRBJ2-1 better. The CDR3 extends over 15 amino acids. Germline CDR1 reads MNHEY; CDR2 reads SMNVEV (reference sequence). The CDR3 reads CASSLFGLVRDEQFF. The CDR3 region has the DNA TGTGCCAGCAGTTTATTCGGACTCGTCCGCGATGAGCAGTTCTTC.

This clonotype has more than one count but fewer than ten. CDR3 sequence reads: CSAKGGDKKSSYNEQFF. The DNA of the CDR3 is TGCAGTGCTAAGGGGGGCGACAAAAAGAGCTCCTACAATGAGCAGTTCTTC. The chain couples TRBV20-1 to TRBJ2-1, with D possibly being TRBD1 or TRBD2 (6 bases each). The length of the CDR3 is 17 residues. Deletions cut 4 bases from V and 0 bases from J, with 19 bases between. Germline CDR1 and CDR2: DFQATT and SNEGSKA (reference sequence).

The rearrangement joins TRBV12-3 or TRBV12-4 to TRBJ2-1; 7 nucleotides match TRBD2. CDR3 length: 14 residues. Trimming at V came to 6 bases and at J to 3 bases, leaving 5 bases not matched to a gene. The CDR3 DNA sequence: TGTGCCAGCAGCCTAAGCGGGAACTACAATGAGCAGTTCTTC. Translated: CASSLSGNYNEQFF.

The gene calls are TRBV7-9 and TRBJ2-1, with 11 nucleotides matching TRBD2. With V trimmed by 10 bases and J by 8 bases, 7 bases remained unmatched. This CDR3 is 13 amino acids long. Germline V gives CDR1 SEHNR, CDR2 FQNEAQ (reference sequence). The CDR3 is CAITQGLADEQFF. Here the CDR3 DNA reads TGTGCCATCACCCAGGGACTAGCGGATGAGCAGTTCTTC.

The chain joins TRBV7-2 to TRBJ2-1, with D perhaps matching TRBD1 (6 bases). The germline V and J ends were trimmed by 5 bases and 4 bases, with 15 bases remaining between them. CDR1 and CDR2 from the germline V gene are SGHTA and FQGNSA. The CDR3 totals 15 residues. CDR3 nucleotides: TGTGCCAGCAGCGCCACCGGGACACCTTACAATGAGCAGTTCTTC. The encoded protein is CASSATGTPYNEQFF. The complete variable domain, with remaining parts taken from reference TRBV7-2 and TRBJ2-1, reads GAGVSQSPSNKVTEKGKDVELRCDPISGHTALYWYRQSLGQGLEFLIYFQGNSAPDKSGLPSDRFSAERTGGSVSTLTIQRTQQEDSAVYLCASSATGTPYNEQFFGPGTRLTVL.

With respect to this clonotype: A junction end diverges from the germline sequence, so it may reflect a read error. The genes are TRBV10-3 and TRBJ1-2; tentative D call: TRBD1 (5 bases). This CDR3 is 14 amino acids long. Germline V gives CDR1 ENHRY, CDR2 SYGVKD. The CDR3 loop reads CAINERGADYGFTF. Written as DNA, the CDR3 is TGTGCCATCAATGAAAGGGGCGCTGACTATGGCTTCACCTTC.

There are a few counts of this clonotype. The V call is TRBV7-9, the J call TRBJ2-5, with D unresolved. Trimming stripped 5 bases from V and 2 bases from J, with 15 bases between. CDR3 length equals 15 residues. The germline V gene has CDR1 SEHNR and CDR2 FQNEAQ (reference sequence). The CDR3 region has the DNA TGTGCCAGCAGCCATAGAGACGGGCCGCAAGAGACCCAGTACTTC. This encodes CASSHRDGPQETQYF.

This clonotype was found a few times. The gene calls are TRBV7-2 and TRBJ1-2, with D tentatively TRBD1 (6 bases). Trimming took 3 bases from V and 7 from J, leaving 15 bases between them. Germline loops: CDR1 SGHTA, CDR2 FQGNSA. This CDR3 comprises 14 residues. CDR3 DNA sequence: TGTGCCAGCAGCTTTAGTGGGGGGCGGCGTGGCTACACCTTC. It yields the protein CASSFSGGRRGYTF.

The chain recombines TRBV5-1 with TRBJ2-1, with D unresolved. With 2 bases removed from V and 0 bases from J, the gap between germline ends came to 9 bases. The CDR3 loop spans 15 amino acids. The germline CDR1 and CDR2 sequences are SGHRS and YFSETQ. The DNA of the CDR3 is TGCGCCAGCAGCTTTACTCCGTACTCCTACAATGAGCAGTTCTTC. Translating it yields CASSFTPYSYNEQFF.

This rearrangement joins TRBV3-1 to TRBJ1-2; D might be TRBD1 (6 bases). The CDR3 has 15 residues. Trimming pared 4 bases from V and 6 bases from J, leaving 18 bases between. Germline V gene lookup returns CDR1 LGHDT and CDR2 YNNKEL (reference sequence). In DNA form, the CDR3 reads TGTGCCAGCAGCCTCGGGGCAGGGGAGAACAATGGCTACACCTTC. Translating gives CASSLGAGENNGYTF.

This clonotype occurred a few times. The chain links TRBV24-1 to TRBJ2-4; TRBD1 aligns across 7 bases. V trimming: 3 bases; J trimming: 1 base; junction bases outside the gene matches: 5. CDR1 and CDR2 from the germline V gene are KGHDR and SFDVKD. The CDR3 has 16 amino acids. The CDR3 is CATSDATGNAKNIQYF. CDR3 in DNA: TGTGCCACCAGTGATGCGACAGGGAACGCCAAAAACATTCAGTACTTC.

The J gene is TRBJ2-4, the V gene TRBV6-2 or TRBV6-3; D unresolved. The end of the DNA fits TRBJ2-7 better, so the J call may be wrong. The CDR3 runs to 13 residues. From germline, CDR1 is MNHEY and CDR2 SVGEGT. CDR3 loop: CASSYMSAYEQYF. CDR3 in DNA: TGTGCCAGCAGTTACATGTCGGCCTACGAGCAGTACTTC.

The CDR3 DNA is TGCAGTGCTAGACAGGGTCATCAGAACACTGAAGCTTTCTTT. Protein sequence: CSARQGHQNTEAFF. The V call is TRBV20-1, the J call TRBJ1-1; the D gene is possibly TRBD1 (5 bases). Trimming cost V 2 bases and J 1 base, with 11 bases left between them. This CDR3 has 14 residues. Germline V gene data show CDR1 as DFQATT and CDR2 as SNEGSKA (reference sequence).

This clonotype was detected a few times. The chain links TRBV29-1 to TRBJ1-2, with D uncertain. The CDR3 length is 11 residues. The V gene's germline CDR1 is SQVTM and CDR2 ANQGSEA. V was cut by 5 bases and J by 0 bases, with 4 bases left in between. Written as DNA, the CDR3 is TGCAGCGTTCAGACTAACTATGGCTACACCTTC. Its protein product is CSVQTNYGYTF.

The chain carries TRBV3-1 and TRBJ2-5; 7 bases match TRBD1. Germline CDR1 reads LGHDT; CDR2 reads YNNKEL (reference sequence). With V trimmed by 4 bases and J by 3 bases, 17 bases remained unmatched. This CDR3 has 18 residues. The CDR3 reads CASSRSGWGTAKEETQYF. As DNA, the CDR3 is TGTGCCAGCAGCCGTTCGGGTTGGGGGACAGCCAAGGAAGAGACCCAGTACTTC.